This TCR beta chain was profiled in a study of T cells in Graves' hyperthyroidism and ophthalmopathy. The diagnostic basis comprised clinical symptoms, serum thyroxine and TRAb, thyroid ultrasound and orbital computed tomography. PBMCs were derived from roughly 9.6 ml fresh peripheral blood. The source material, RNA transcripts, was used to amplify TCR beta CDR3 regions. During a first-round RT-PCR of the TCR CDR3, the HTBI primer set was used. A single record per CDR3 protein comes from TCRdb applying MiXCR to the multiplex PCR reads. The sample carries 300,000 to 450,000 distinct CDR3 sequences, approximately 25% recorded once. Study-wide points: The blood repertoire included most of the expanded thyroid clonotypes above 0.001.

Germline assignment: CDR1 DFQATT and CDR2 SNEGSKA (reference sequence). The length of the CDR3 is 13 residues. V was pared by 5 bases and J by 0 bases, with 9 bases between. This clonotype was counted between two and nine times. The antigen remains undetermined. The specimen sequenced was blood. This clonotype was sampled from a man aged 45-65 years with Graves' hyperthyroidism. The chain uses TRBV20-1 and TRBJ2-3, with D perhaps matching TRBD1 (6 bases). The CDR3 nucleotides read TGCAGTGCTGGGGACAAGAGCACAGATACGCAGTATTTT. Translating it yields CSAGDKSTDTQYF.